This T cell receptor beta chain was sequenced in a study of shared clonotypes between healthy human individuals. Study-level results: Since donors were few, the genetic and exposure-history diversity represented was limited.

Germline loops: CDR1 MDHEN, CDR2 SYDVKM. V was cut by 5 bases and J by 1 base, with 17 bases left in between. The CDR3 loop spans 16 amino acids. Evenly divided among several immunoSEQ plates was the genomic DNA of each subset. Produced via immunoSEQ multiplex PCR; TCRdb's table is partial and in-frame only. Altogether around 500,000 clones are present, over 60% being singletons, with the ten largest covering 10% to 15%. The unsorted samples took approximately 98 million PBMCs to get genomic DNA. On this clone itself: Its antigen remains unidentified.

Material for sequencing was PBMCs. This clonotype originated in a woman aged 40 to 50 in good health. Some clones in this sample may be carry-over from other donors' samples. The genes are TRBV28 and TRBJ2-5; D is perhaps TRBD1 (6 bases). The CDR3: CASSPQTPGAQETQYF. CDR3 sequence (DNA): TGTGCCAGCAGTCCCCAAACCCCAGGGGCCCAAGAGACCCAGTACTTC.